The 29 T cell receptor beta chains in this list originate from one sample, sequenced in a study of control samples from healthy donors and cancer patients. The protocol was immunoSEQ multiplex PCR, while the TCRdb copy is restricted to in-frame clones and leaves out a portion. The sample consists of more than 110,000 clones, 88% of them appearing once. Sequenced input: blood. These receptors all come from a woman aged 25 to 39 in good health.

This chain joins TRBV2 and TRBJ1-2, with 9 nucleotides matching TRBD1. The germline V gene encodes CDR1 SNHLY and CDR2 FYNNEI. This CDR3 spans 14 amino acids. With 7 bases clipped from V and 5 bases from J, the junction kept 8 bases outside the gene matches. The CDR3 nucleotides read TGTGCCAGCACCCGGTCCGGGACAGGGTATGGCTACACCTTC. This encodes CASTRSGTGYGYTF.

The chain recombines TRBV7-2 with TRBJ2-7, with D possibly being TRBD2 (5 bases). Trimming took 1 base from V and 4 from J, leaving 20 bases between them. The CDR3 has 17 amino acids. Germline CDR1 SGHTA, CDR2 FQGNSA. CDR3 region: CASSLGHGYGSAYEQYF. In nucleotides, the CDR3 is TGTGCCAGCAGCTTAGGCCATGGTTATGGGAGTGCTTACGAGCAGTACTTC.

V and J are TRBV10-3 and TRBJ2-1; the match to TRBD2 covers 9 bases. The trim removed 0 bases at V and 5 bases at J, leaving 5 bases unmatched. Germline values: CDR1 ENHRY, CDR2 SYGVKD. The CDR3 consists of 16 residues. CDR3 in amino acids: CAISESASGTNNEQFF. The CDR3 region has the DNA TGTGCCATCAGTGAGTCGGCTAGCGGGACTAACAATGAGCAGTTCTTC.

The chain uses TRBV2 and TRBJ2-7; no definite D call. The CDR3 runs 12 residues. Germline CDR1 SNHLY, CDR2 FYNNEI. Trimming pared 2 bases from V and 1 base from J, leaving 3 bases between. CDR3 nucleotides: TGTGCCAGCAGTGAACAGTCCTACGAGCAGTACTTC. Its protein product is CASSEQSYEQYF.

The gene calls are TRBV4-1 and TRBJ2-5; D perhaps matches TRBD2 (5 bases). The CDR3 spans 16 residues. Per germline, CDR1 MGHRA and CDR2 YSYEKL. The V gene lost 0 bases and the J gene lost 5 bases, with 16 bases spanning the gap. The CDR3 spells CASSQDQDPRGETQYF. The CDR3 DNA is TGCGCCAGCAGCCAAGATCAGGACCCCCGAGGGGAGACCCAGTACTTC.

This chain connects TRBV7-2 to TRBJ1-5, with 7 bases identical to TRBD1. V was pared by 5 bases and J by 1 base, with 5 bases of the junction left unmatched. This CDR3 is 15 amino acids long. The germline V gene has CDR1 SGHTA and CDR2 FQGNSA. The CDR3 bases are TGTGCCAGCAGCGGCCGGACAGGCAGCAATCAGCCCCAGCATTTT. It yields the protein CASSGRTGSNQPQHF.

This rearrangement joins TRBV4-2 to TRBJ1-2, with 8 bases lining up with TRBD1. CDR3 length: 17 amino acids. Germline V lookup: CDR1 LGHNA, CDR2 YNFKEQ. V shed 3 bases and J 4 bases; nucleotides not matched to a gene: 13. Here the CDR3 reads CASSQGGADRGSYGYTF. The DNA of the CDR3 is TGTGCCAGCAGCCAGGGGGGGGCCGACAGGGGATCCTATGGCTACACCTTC.

The rearrangement links TRBV29-1 to TRBJ1-1; D ambiguous. Trimming removed 4 bases at V and 4 bases at J, with 10 bases between. The CDR3 extends over 12 amino acids. Per the germline V gene, CDR1 is SQVTM and CDR2 is ANQGSEA. In DNA form, the CDR3 reads TGCAGCGTTGGGAAGACTGGCACTGAAGCTTTCTTT. It is translated as CSVGKTGTEAFF.

V gene TRBV28 combines with J gene TRBJ1-5, with a possible D match to TRBD1 (5 bases). This CDR3 is built from 16 residues. The V gene's germline CDR1 is MDHEN and CDR2 SYDVKM. The germline V and J ends were trimmed by 2 bases and 0 bases, with 11 bases remaining between them. The CDR3 loop is CASSLRMGTSNQPQHF. The DNA for the CDR3 is TGTGCCAGCAGTTTAAGGATGGGGACTAGCAATCAGCCCCAGCATTTT. Based on the CDR3 plus reference TRBV28 and TRBJ1-5, the full variable domain is DVKVTQSSRYLVKRTGEKVFLECVQDMDHENMFWYRQDPGLGLRLIYFSYDVKMKEKGDIPEGYSVSREKKERFSLILESASTNQTSMYLCASSLRMGTSNQPQHFGDGTRLSIL.

The J gene is TRBJ2-2, the V gene TRBV27, with 9 positions matching TRBD1. With 8 bases clipped from V and 7 bases from J, the junction kept 8 bases outside the gene matches. Germline V CDR1 and CDR2: MNHEY, SMNVEV (reference sequence). The CDR3 loop spans 14 amino acids. CDR3 residues: CASDRDREGGELFF. The CDR3 DNA sequence: TGTGCCAGCGACCGGGACAGGGAAGGCGGGGAGCTGTTTTTT.

The table lists this clone with a few counts. The chain carries TRBV5-1 and TRBJ1-2, with D tentatively TRBD1 (6 bases). Per germline, CDR1 SGHRS and CDR2 YFSETQ. V was trimmed by 5 bases and J by 3 bases, leaving 20 bases between them. The CDR3 consists of 16 residues. CDR3 bases: TGCGCCAGCAGAAATCCCGACAGGAACTTCGACTATGGCTACACCTTC. Protein sequence: CASRNPDRNFDYGYTF.

The chain combines TRBV29-1 with TRBJ2-5, with D possibly being TRBD1 (5 bases). The CDR3 is made up of 15 amino acids. V dropped 6 bases and J dropped 1 base, with 18 bases sitting between them. Germline-derived CDR1 and CDR2 are SQVTM and ANQGSEA. In DNA, the CDR3 is TGCAGCGTAGCCGATATTCGGACAACCCAAGAGACCCAGTACTTC. This translates into CSVADIRTTQETQYF. The variable domain in full, with the rest retrieved from reference TRBV29-1 and TRBJ2-5, is SAVISQKPSRDICQRGTSLTIQCQVDSQVTMMFWYRQQPGQSLTLIATANQGSEATYESGFVIDKFPISRPNLTFSTLTVSNMSPEDSSIYLCSVADIRTTQETQYFGPGTRLLVL.

As regards this clone: The junction departs from germline at one end; a sequencing error may be responsible. This chain joins TRBV6-1 and TRBJ2-7; unclear D gene. The CDR3 loop spans 12 amino acids. The V gene's germline CDR1 is MNHNS and CDR2 SASEGT. The CDR3 bases are TGTGCCAGCAGGGAAGATACCTACGAGCAGTACTTC. This codes for CASREDTYEQYF.

The V gene is TRBV21-1, the J gene TRBJ2-5; TRBD2, the table's D call, was not compared with the DNA. TRBV21-1 is a pseudogene segment. The CDR3 is 21 residues long. The CDR3 spells CASSPPGPETSTSGRQETQYF. For the CDR3, the DNA is TGTGCCAGCAGCCCCCCCGGCCCCGAGACCTCGACTAGCGGGCGACAAGAGACCCAGTACTTC.

The genes are TRBV29-1 and TRBJ2-7, with 8 bases aligning to TRBD1. CDR3 length equals 14 residues. Germline V gene sequence: CDR1 SQVTM, CDR2 ANQGSEA. V was clipped by 0 bases and J by 3 bases; unmatched bases: 4. CDR3 protein: CSVEDGTGLYEQYF. DNA for the CDR3: TGCAGCGTTGAAGACGGGACAGGACTCTACGAGCAGTACTTC.

This clone is medium-sized. The J gene is TRBJ1-1, the V gene TRBV5-6; no definite D call. The V and J ends lost 1 base and 1 base respectively, with 2 bases between them. CDR1 is SGHDT, CDR2 YYEEEE, per germline. The CDR3 length is 12 residues. In nucleotides, the CDR3 is TGTGCCAGCAGCTTGCAGAACACTGAAGCTTTCTTT. Its protein is CASSLQNTEAFF.

The chain has TRBV6-5 and TRBJ1-3; 7 bases agree with TRBD1. Germline trimming cut 6 bases from V and 1 base from J; bases unmatched to any gene: 0. The CDR3 runs 13 residues. Germline CDR1 reads MNHEY; CDR2 reads SVGAGI. The CDR3 coding sequence is TGTGCCAGCAGACAGGGGTCTGGAAACACCATATATTTT. This gives the protein CASRQGSGNTIYF.

This rearrangement joins TRBV12-3 or TRBV12-4 to TRBJ1-1, with D tentatively TRBD1 (5 bases). There are 13 residues in the CDR3. V was trimmed by 6 bases and J by 4 bases, leaving 12 bases between them. CDR3 in amino acids: CASSPGWGTEAFF. In DNA form, the CDR3 reads TGTGCCAGCAGCCCAGGGTGGGGCACTGAAGCTTTCTTT.

V gene TRBV7-3 combines with J gene TRBJ1-1; D uncertain. Germline V CDR1 and CDR2: SGHTA, FQGTGA. The CDR3 is made up of 15 amino acids. V shed 2 bases and J shed 3 bases, with 13 bases lying between them. CDR3 sequence reads: CASSLFAGRDTEAFF. CDR3 DNA sequence: TGTGCCAGCAGCTTATTCGCCGGGAGGGACACTGAAGCTTTCTTT.

The V call is TRBV2, the J call TRBJ1-2; unclear D gene. This CDR3 has 13 residues. V was clipped by 2 bases and J by 7 bases, with 11 bases between them. Germline-derived CDR1 and CDR2 are SNHLY and FYNNEI. In DNA form, the CDR3 reads TGTGCCAGCAGTGAATTCGGGGAGGGTGGCTACACCTTC. Translating it yields CASSEFGEGGYTF.

The chain recombines TRBV5-1 with TRBJ2-7, with TRBD1 as a possible D gene (9 bases). V was shortened by 2 bases and J by 2 bases, with 17 bases between the two germline ends. Germline V gives CDR1 SGHRS, CDR2 YFSETQ. The CDR3 sequence is 16 residues long. The CDR3 here is CASSFGGGQGPYEQYF. CDR3 DNA sequence: TGCGCCAGCAGCTTCGGGGGGGGACAGGGTCCCTACGAGCAGTACTTC.

The rearrangement links TRBV7-8 to TRBJ2-7; D is undetermined. Looked up from germline, CDR1 is SGHVS and CDR2 is FQNEAQ. The CDR3 contains 13 residues. Trimming removed 1 base at V and 5 bases at J, with 9 bases between. The CDR3 sequence is CASSLGGFDEQYF. The CDR3 nucleotides are TGTGCCAGCAGCTTAGGAGGTTTTGACGAGCAGTACTTC.

The chain is built from TRBV5-1 and TRBJ2-2, with D possibly matching TRBD2 (6 bases). This CDR3 has 15 amino acids. Germline lookup yields CDR1 SGHRS and CDR2 YFSETQ. Trimming took off 0 bases at V and 7 bases at J, with 13 bases between the two ends. The CDR3 DNA reads TGCGCCAGCAGCTTGGCCGTGGGAGGTGGCGGGGAGCTGTTTTTT. It is translated as CASSLAVGGGGELFF. Full variable domain (rest looked up from reference TRBV5-1 and TRBJ2-2): KAGVTQTPRYLIKTRGQQVTLSCSPISGHRSVSWYQQTPGQGLQFLFEYFSETQRNKGNFPGRFSGRQFSNSRSEMNVSTLELGDSALYLCASSLAVGGGGELFFGEGSRLTVL.

The V gene is TRBV20-1, the J gene TRBJ2-1; D is perhaps TRBD2 (5 bases). V was shortened by 8 bases and J by 7 bases, with 6 bases between the two germline ends. The CDR3 is 9 amino acids. CDR1 and CDR2 (germline): DFQATT, SNEGSKA (reference sequence). CDR3 sequence reads: CSTGNEQFF. CDR3 bases: TGCAGTACGGGAAATGAGCAGTTCTTC.

This rearrangement joins TRBV5-1 to TRBJ1-2, with D maybe TRBD1 (5 bases). V dropped 2 bases and J dropped 4 bases, with 12 bases sitting between them. This CDR3 has 14 residues. Germline-derived CDR1 and CDR2 are SGHRS and YFSETQ. The CDR3 protein is CASSLSLGGYGYTF. CDR3 DNA sequence: TGCGCCAGCAGCTTATCCCTCGGGGGCTATGGCTACACCTTC.

This rearrangement joins TRBV3-1 (or the pseudogene TRBV3-2) to TRBJ2-2; the D gene is possibly TRBD2 (7 bases). With 4 bases removed from V and 0 bases from J, the gap between germline ends came to 24 bases. CDR1 and CDR2 (germline): LGHDT, YNNKEL (reference sequence). The CDR3 consists of 20 residues. The CDR3 nucleotides are TGTGCCAGCAGCCCATTGGGGGGGGCGCAAGCGGGGACGAACACCGGGGAGCTGTTTTTT. Translation gives CASSPLGGAQAGTNTGELFF.

The chain is built from TRBV27 and TRBJ1-1, with D unresolved. The V gene's germline CDR1 is MNHEY and CDR2 SMNVEV (reference sequence). This CDR3 has 12 amino acids. Trimming pared 5 bases from V and 1 base from J, leaving 5 bases between. CDR3 in amino acids: CASSGPNTEAFF. The CDR3 DNA reads as TGTGCCAGCAGTGGCCCGAACACTGAAGCTTTCTTT.

The J gene is TRBJ1-2, the V gene TRBV30; 7 nucleotides align to TRBD1. Germline V gene data show CDR1 as GTSNPN and CDR2 as SVGIG (reference sequence). The CDR3 covers 12 residues. Trimming took 0 bases from V and 6 from J; bases not matched to a gene: 1. This chain's CDR3 is CAWSVGGNGYTF. The CDR3 DNA follows: TGTGCCTGGAGTGTAGGGGGCAATGGCTACACCTTC.

The chain links TRBV6-1 to TRBJ1-6; 7 bases align to TRBD1. V lost 3 bases, J lost 0 bases, and 5 bases stayed unmatched. Germline values: CDR1 MNHNS, CDR2 SASEGT. The CDR3 covers 17 residues. The CDR3: CASSDPTGSSYNSPLHF. CDR3 DNA: TGTGCCAGCAGTGATCCGACAGGGAGCTCCTATAATTCACCCCTCCACTTT.